This TCR beta chain was sequenced in a study of cytomegalovirus exposure and HLA in healthy donors (dated by TCRdb to between 2016 and 2019). Notes on the research overall: In an earlier analysis of roughly 590 of the donors, about 260 Gb of sequence data and some 120 million unique TCR beta sequences from about 180 million T cells were reported. The study aimed to test whether signatures of past pathogen exposure could be identified by cataloging public T cell receptors. Rather than using new phenotypic data, the later analysis identified candidate immune exposures from TCR beta sequences and from how often those sequences occurred across donors. An earlier analysis of fewer than 750 of the donors used high-throughput TCR beta sequencing to judge whether each TCR beta V gene segment behaved as functional or pseudogenic. A later analysis re-analyzed previously published TCR beta repertoires from 660 or so donors and added high-resolution HLA genotyping to study TCR occurrence patterns. The number of typed donors differed by locus: roughly 629-640 for A, B, C, DRB1 and DQB1; approximately 540 for DQA1; some 590 for DPA1; and roughly 450 for DPB1. Across about 380 genotyped donors of the cohort, an average of about 240,000 unique TCR beta nucleotide sequences per donor were sequenced, and about a sixth of those sequences were non-productive. About 300 gigabases of sequencing data and around 85 million unique TCR sequences made up an early release that covered nearly 650 HLA-typed donors. To predict cytomegalovirus infection status, the study brought together high-throughput TCR immunosequencing, statistical association of individual TCRs with disease status, and machine learning. Along with the roughly 670-subject first cohort, a separate validation cohort of approximately 110 different subjects was used. Using immunosequencing, the study profiled T cell repertoires from some 670 subjects and related those repertoires to cytomegalovirus serostatus. Alongside the repertoire data, information on donor age, sex, ethnicity and CMV serostatus was compiled. HLA typing included class I and class II loci at four-digit resolution. Among the roughly 400 genotyped donors, under 90% belonged to the genetic ancestry cluster associated with self-reported Caucasian donors. A later genetic analysis used genome-wide SNP genotypes for about 65% of the 666 donors, treating that subset as a discovery cohort. Four to six DR-DQ haplotypes were handled as single units for association and clustering, since linkage in the cohort was strong. Every repertoire in the discovery cohort had been generated on one and the same sequencing platform.

Library method: the immunoSEQ multiplex PCR assay. For the multiplex PCR, a mixture combining 60 forward primers for TCR Vbeta segments and 13 reverse primers for TCR Jbeta segments was used. A multiplex PCR assay on genomic DNA amplified the CDR3 region of rearranged TCR beta genes. On the Illumina HiSeq System, the amplified TCR beta libraries were sequenced as 87-base-pair reads. Turning to the authors' computational methods: A later analysis counted 65 million to 90 million unique TCR beta chains across the 550 to 700 repertoires, and approximately 11 million of these chains were shared by at least two donors. Raw reads were error-corrected and collapsed into unique sequences with a nearest-neighbor algorithm that merged closely related sequences to remove PCR and sequencing errors. V, D and J gene segments were assigned by aligning CDR3 sequences to IMGT reference sequences. Each retained sequence needed at least a six-nucleotide match to both a V gene segment and a J gene segment. A rearrangement was called productive if the CDR3 had no stop codons and remained in frame with V and J, and every other rearrangement was called non-productive. Following IMGT convention, CDR3 was defined as the stretch from the second conserved V-encoded cysteine up to the conserved J-encoded phenylalanine. The earlier analysis of 550 to 650 of the donors excluded any sequence lacking an unambiguous match to a single V gene segment. In an earlier analysis of several hundred of the donors, V segments were called functional above 56.7% productive rearrangements and were called segregating when the between-donor standard deviation exceeded 5%. To diagnose cytomegalovirus status from the catalog of TCR beta chain sequences, a statistical classification framework was built. In a later analysis, V and J genes were assigned by comparing TCR nucleotide sequences against IMGT/GENE-DB human TR gene sequences. The TCRdist pipeline was used in a later analysis to assign CDR3 sequences and most-parsimonious VDJ recombination scenarios. In a later analysis, each TCR beta chain was defined by its CDR3 amino acid sequence together with its V-gene family, and reads without a unique V-gene family were excluded. As a way to deal with suspected cross-contamination and a sequencing artifact, a later analysis dropped roughly 620 nucleotide sequences that were highly shared and had low generation probability. In a later analysis, a clonal expansion index for each public chain was calculated from normalized within-repertoire ranks of inferred template counts. In a later analysis, generation probabilities were computed using a VDJ recombination model fitted to out-of-frame rearrangements, and the results were checked against IGoR. In a later analysis, hypergeometric tests were used to score TCR-TCR, TCR-HLA and TCR-CMV co-occurrence, with a repertoire-size bias correction applied to TCR pairs. To estimate false discovery rates, a later analysis permuted the HLA or CMV assignments 20 times. In a later analysis, co-occurring TCRs were grouped using DBSCAN, with TCRdist sequence similarity added in when clustering inside HLA-allele-positive subsets. Co-occurrence clustering excluded repertoires with fewer than 30,000 or more than 120,000 public chains, plus five with anomalous nucleotide sharing. TCRdb's version of the immuneACCESS table is confined to in-frame rearrangements and falls short of the full clone set. An unresolved V gene accounts for under half of the shortfall where checked; the remainder is of unknown origin. V and J calls and clone size are copied from that table; D and trimming were computed from the DNA. The sample table records fewer than 120,000 clones; more than 75% of these occur just once. The top ten constitute around 2% of the sample.

Results and caveats for the whole study, not just this receptor: Linkage disequilibrium might explain the correlated functional status among segregating V segments, but an unknown experimental factor could not be excluded. According to a later analysis, parvovirus B19, influenza, CMV and Epstein-Barr virus appeared linked to several top co-occurrence clusters. In a later analysis, HLA-associated TCR beta chains were found to be more clonally expanded and to have lower generation probabilities than equally common non-associated chains. The 87-base-pair reads could not distinguish some IMGT-functional V segments, including TRBV6-2 and TRBV6-3, so those segments were excluded. A later analysis associated 15,000 to 20,000 TCR beta sequences with specific HLA alleles at a false discovery rate of 0.05. This cohort had only TCR beta chains sequenced, and the lack of alpha or paired-chain data limited which features could be detected. Because HLA typing was unavailable for some donors at each locus, only the typed subset was used in association tests. Presence/absence analyses assumed roughly uniform sequencing depth across donors, an assumption that may not hold. The only immune exposure information available for the cohort was CMV serostatus. According to a later analysis, most CMV-associated TCR beta chains appeared to be HLA-restricted, and the HLA associations seemed to be driven largely by CMV exposure. A later genetic analysis associated a missense DCLRE1C variant with V-gene and J-gene trimming of TCR beta chains, and an independent cohort replicated the association. About 17 rarely observed V segments, including chromosome 9 orphons, were excluded from the earlier analysis of several hundred of the donors because counts were too low. A further reported finding was that TCR beta sequences accurately predicted the HLA-A and HLA-B alleles for most subjects in the first cohort. Most TCR sequences were seen in very few donors, while some public TCRs were found in many individuals. A later genetic analysis reported fewer N-insertions in productive TCRs among donors in an Asian-associated ancestry cluster than the roughly 620-donor mean. A group of highly shared sequence variants was considered likely to be a technical artifact of the sequencing pipeline. When HLA alleles, especially DR and DQ, strongly co-occurred, attributing TCR associations to individual alleles was difficult. An earlier analysis of approximately 500 of the donors showed that most TCR beta V segments appeared in productive rearrangements either about 90% or about 30% of the time, which broadly matched IMGT annotations. In vitro tests confirmed that a few of the cytomegalovirus-associated TCR beta chains recognize cytomegalovirus antigens. Cytomegalovirus status was reported to be diagnosed by the classifier with high specificity and sensitivity in both the original and validation cohorts. In a later analysis, TCR association rates were found to vary across HLA loci, with the most associated TCRs seen for DRB1 alleles and the fewest for HLA-C alleles. The authors suggested that the approach could potentially be extended to other disease states and immunological phenotypes. A total of about 180 TCR beta chains were listed by the study as associated with cytomegalovirus.

Inclusive of the bounding cysteine and phenylalanine, the CDR3 is 14 residues long. Only the CDR3 portion is preserved as DNA: 42 bases, with reading frame beginning at the first base. V drops 0 bases and J drops 6 bases, leaving 9 bases in between. Based on the germline V gene, the CDR1 and CDR2 sequences are ENHRY and SYGVKD. In total, fewer than 750 healthy bone marrow donors made up the cohort. All cohort members were sampled while nominally healthy, although unrecorded immune exposures were likely present. The donor tested CMV seronegative and was one of the 352 seronegative cohort members. Every donor gave a peripheral blood sample, and the peripheral blood mononuclear cells from that sample were used for TCR beta sequencing. Genomic DNA was extracted from the blood cell samples with the Qiagen DNeasy Blood Extraction Kit. With respect to this clone: The antigen it recognizes is unknown. No much larger clone exists at a distance of one base, and base qualities are not known.

The rearrangement combines TRBV10-3 with TRBJ1-5, with no confident D gene call. The sequenced material came from PBMCs. The TCR originated in a man aged 35 to 55 in good health and CMV-seronegative. The sequenced DNA is TGTGCCATCAGTGAGTCAAGGGAGGGTCAGCCCCAGCATTTT. This encodes CAISESREGQPQHF.